This TCR beta chain emerged from a study of cytomegalovirus exposure and HLA in healthy donors. With 60 Vbeta and 13 Jbeta primers, the PCR was carried out. Assay used: immunoSEQ multiplex PCR; TCRdb lists only in-frame clones, some missing. Among approximately 170,000 clones, more than 60% were seen once, and the ten largest hold 7%. The CDR3 has 11 amino acids. The V end was cut by 4 bases, the J end by 6 bases, with 10 bases between. Germline lookup yields CDR1 DFQATT and CDR2 SNEGSKA (reference sequence). This rearrangement joins TRBV20-1 to TRBJ2-7, with D perhaps TRBD1 (6 bases). The source is a woman aged 40 to 50 in good health and CMV-seropositive. Sequenced: PBMCs. The CDR3 sequence is CSAKGQREQYF. The DNA of the CDR3 is TGCAGTGCTAAAGGACAGCGCGAGCAGTACTTC.